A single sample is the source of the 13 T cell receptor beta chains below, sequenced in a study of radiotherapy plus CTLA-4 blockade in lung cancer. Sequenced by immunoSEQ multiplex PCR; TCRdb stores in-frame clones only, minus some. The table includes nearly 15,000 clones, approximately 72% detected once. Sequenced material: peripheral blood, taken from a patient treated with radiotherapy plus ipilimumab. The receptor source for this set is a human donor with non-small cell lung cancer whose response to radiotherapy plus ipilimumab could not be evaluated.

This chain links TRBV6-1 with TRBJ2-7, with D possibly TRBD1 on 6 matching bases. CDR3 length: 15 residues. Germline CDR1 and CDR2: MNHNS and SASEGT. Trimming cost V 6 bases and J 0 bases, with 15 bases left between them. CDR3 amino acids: CASRLRTVSSYEQYF. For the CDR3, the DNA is TGTGCCAGCAGGCTTCGGACAGTCAGCTCCTACGAGCAGTACTTC.

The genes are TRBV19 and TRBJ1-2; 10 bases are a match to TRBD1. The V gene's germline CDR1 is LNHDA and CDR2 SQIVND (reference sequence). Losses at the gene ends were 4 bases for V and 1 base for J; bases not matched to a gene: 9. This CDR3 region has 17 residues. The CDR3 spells CASSTKTGTGVNYGYTF. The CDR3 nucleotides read TGTGCCAGTAGTACGAAGACCGGGACAGGGGTTAACTATGGCTACACCTTC.

This CDR3 reads CAWSVPVGGGYTF. CDR3 DNA: TGTGCCTGGAGTGTACCCGTCGGGGGGGGCTACACCTTC. The rearrangement links TRBV30 to TRBJ1-2; maybe TRBD1 (5 bases). CDR1 and CDR2 from the germline V gene are GTSNPN and SVGIG (reference sequence). Trimming stripped 0 bases from V and 8 bases from J, with 13 bases between. The length of the CDR3 is 13 residues.

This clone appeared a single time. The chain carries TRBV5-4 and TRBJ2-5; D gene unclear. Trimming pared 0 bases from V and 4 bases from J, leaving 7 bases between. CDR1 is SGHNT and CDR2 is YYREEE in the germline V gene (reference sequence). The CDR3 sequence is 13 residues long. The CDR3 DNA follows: TGTGCCAGCAGCTTGGCGGTGCGAGAGACCCAGTACTTC. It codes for CASSLAVRETQYF.

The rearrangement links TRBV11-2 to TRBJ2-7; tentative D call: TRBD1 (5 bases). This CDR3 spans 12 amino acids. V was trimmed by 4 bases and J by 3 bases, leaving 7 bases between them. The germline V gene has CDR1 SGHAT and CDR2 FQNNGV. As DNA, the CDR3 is TGTGCCAGCAGCTCGACAGTCTACGAGCAGTACTTC. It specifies CASSSTVYEQYF.

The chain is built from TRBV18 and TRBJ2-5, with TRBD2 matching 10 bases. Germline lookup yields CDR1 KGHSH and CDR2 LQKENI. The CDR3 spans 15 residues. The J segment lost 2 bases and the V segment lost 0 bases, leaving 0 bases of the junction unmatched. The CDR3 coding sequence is TGTGCCAGCTCACCACCGACTAGCGGGCAAGAGACCCAGTACTTC. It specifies CASSPPTSGQETQYF.

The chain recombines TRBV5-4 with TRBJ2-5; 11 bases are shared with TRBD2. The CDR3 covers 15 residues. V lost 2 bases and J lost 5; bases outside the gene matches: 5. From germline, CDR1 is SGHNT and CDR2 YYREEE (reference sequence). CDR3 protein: CASSFLAGGGETQYF. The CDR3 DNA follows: TGTGCCAGCAGCTTCCTAGCGGGGGGAGGGGAGACCCAGTACTTC.

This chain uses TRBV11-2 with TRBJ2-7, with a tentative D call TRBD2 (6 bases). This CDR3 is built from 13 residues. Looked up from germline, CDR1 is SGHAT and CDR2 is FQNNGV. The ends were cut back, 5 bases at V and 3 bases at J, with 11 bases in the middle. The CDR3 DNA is TGTGCCAGCAGCCTAGGGACTTACTACGAGCAGTACGTC. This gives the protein CASSLGTYYEQYV.

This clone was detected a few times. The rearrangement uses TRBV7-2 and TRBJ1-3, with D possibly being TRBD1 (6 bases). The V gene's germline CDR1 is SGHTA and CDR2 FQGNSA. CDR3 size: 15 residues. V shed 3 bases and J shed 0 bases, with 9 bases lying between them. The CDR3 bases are TGTGCCAGCAGCTTGAGGGGGGGCTCTGGAAACACCATATATTTT. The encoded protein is CASSLRGGSGNTIYF.

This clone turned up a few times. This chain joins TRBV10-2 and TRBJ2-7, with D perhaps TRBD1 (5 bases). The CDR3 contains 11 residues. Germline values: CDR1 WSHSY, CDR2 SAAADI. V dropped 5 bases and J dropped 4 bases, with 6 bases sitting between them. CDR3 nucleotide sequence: TGCGCCAGCAGTCAGGGTTACGAGCAGTACTTC. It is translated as CASSQGYEQYF.

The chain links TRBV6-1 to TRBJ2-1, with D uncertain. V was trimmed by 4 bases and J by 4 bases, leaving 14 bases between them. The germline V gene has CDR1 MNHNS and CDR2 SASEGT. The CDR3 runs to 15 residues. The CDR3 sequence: CASSGALTSYNEQFF. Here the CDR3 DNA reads TGTGCCAGCAGTGGTGCACTTACTTCATACAATGAGCAGTTCTTC.

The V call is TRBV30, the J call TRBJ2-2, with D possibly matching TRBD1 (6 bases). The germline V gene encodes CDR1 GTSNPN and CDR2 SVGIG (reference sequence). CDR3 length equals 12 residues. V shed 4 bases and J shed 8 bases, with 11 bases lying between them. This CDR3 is CAWTQGRGELFF. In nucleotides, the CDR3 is TGTGCCTGGACCCAGGGGCGTGGGGAGCTGTTTTTT. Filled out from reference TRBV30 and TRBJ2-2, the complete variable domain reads SQTIHQWPATLVQPVGSPLSLECTVEGTSNPNLYWYRQAAGRGLQLLFYSVGIGQISSEVPQNLSASRPQDRQFILSSKKLLLSDSGFYLCAWTQGRGELFFGEGSRLTVL.

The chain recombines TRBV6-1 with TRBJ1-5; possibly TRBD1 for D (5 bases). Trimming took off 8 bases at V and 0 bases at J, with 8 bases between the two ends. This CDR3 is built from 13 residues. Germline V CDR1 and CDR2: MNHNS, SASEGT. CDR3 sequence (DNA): TGTGCCAGCGCGGGGGATAGCAATCAGCCCCAGCATTTT. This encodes CASAGDSNQPQHF.